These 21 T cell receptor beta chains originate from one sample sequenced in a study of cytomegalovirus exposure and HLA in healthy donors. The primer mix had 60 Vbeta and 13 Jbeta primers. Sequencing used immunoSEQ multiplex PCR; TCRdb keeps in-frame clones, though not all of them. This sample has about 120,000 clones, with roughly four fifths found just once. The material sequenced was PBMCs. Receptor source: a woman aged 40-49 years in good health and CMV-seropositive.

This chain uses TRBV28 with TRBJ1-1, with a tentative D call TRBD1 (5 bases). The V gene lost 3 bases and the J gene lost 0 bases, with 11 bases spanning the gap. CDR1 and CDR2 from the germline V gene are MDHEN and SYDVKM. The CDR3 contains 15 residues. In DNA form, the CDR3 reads TGTGCCAGCAGTTTTGTTGAGGACATGAACACTGAAGCTTTCTTT. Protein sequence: CASSFVEDMNTEAFF.

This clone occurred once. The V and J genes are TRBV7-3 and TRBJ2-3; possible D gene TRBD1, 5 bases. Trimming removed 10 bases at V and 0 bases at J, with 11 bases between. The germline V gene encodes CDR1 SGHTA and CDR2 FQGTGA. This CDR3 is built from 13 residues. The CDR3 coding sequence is TGTGCCACCCGACAGACAAGCACAGATACGCAGTATTTT. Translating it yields CATRQTSTDTQYF. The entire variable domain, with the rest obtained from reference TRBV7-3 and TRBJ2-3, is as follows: GAGVSQTPSNKVTEKGKYVELRCDPISGHTALYWYRQSLGQGPEFLIYFQGTGAADDSGLPNDRFFAVRPEGSVSTLKIQRTERGDSAVYLCATRQTSTDTQYFGPGTRLTVL.

CDR3 in amino acids: CASSFTGSPGYGYTF. DNA for the CDR3: TGTGCCAGCAGCTTCACAGGGTCACCAGGGTATGGCTACACCTTC. V and J are TRBV5-6 and TRBJ1-2, with D maybe TRBD1 (6 bases). The V gene lost 2 bases and the J gene lost 5 bases, with 16 bases spanning the gap. Germline CDR1 reads SGHDT; CDR2 reads YYEEEE. This CDR3 spans 15 amino acids.

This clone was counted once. The CDR3 DNA reads TGTGCCAGCAGCCCTTTCGGAGATGAGCAGTTCTTC. This gives the protein CASSPFGDEQFF. The rearrangement joins TRBV9 to TRBJ2-1; D is uncertain. Germline CDR1 reads SGDLS; CDR2 reads YYNGEE. This CDR3 is 12 amino acids long. V was clipped by 4 bases and J by 8 bases, with 10 bases between them.

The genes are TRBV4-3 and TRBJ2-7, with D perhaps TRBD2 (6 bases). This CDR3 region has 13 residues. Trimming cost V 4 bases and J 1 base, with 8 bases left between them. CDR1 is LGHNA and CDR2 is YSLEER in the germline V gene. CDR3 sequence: CASSPGGSYEQYF. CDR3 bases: TGCGCCAGCAGCCCCGGAGGGTCCTACGAGCAGTACTTC.

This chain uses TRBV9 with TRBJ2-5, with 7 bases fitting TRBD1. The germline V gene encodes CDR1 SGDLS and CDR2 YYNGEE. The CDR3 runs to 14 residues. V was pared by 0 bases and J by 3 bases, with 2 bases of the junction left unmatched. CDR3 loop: CASSVGQGEETQYF. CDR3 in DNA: TGTGCCAGCAGCGTAGGGCAGGGGGAAGAGACCCAGTACTTC.

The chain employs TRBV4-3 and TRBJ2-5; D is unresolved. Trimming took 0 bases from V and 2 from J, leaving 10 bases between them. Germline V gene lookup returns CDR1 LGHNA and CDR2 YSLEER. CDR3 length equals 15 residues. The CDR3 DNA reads TGCGCCAGCAGCCAAGATCTTAGGAGTCAAGAGACCCAGTACTTC. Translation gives CASSQDLRSQETQYF.

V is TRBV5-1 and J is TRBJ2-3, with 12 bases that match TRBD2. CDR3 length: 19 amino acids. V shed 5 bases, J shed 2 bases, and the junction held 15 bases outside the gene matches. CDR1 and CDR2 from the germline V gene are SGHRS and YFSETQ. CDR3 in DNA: TGCGCCAGCAGGGACATCGGGACTAGCGGGTGGGAGGCCACAGATACGCAGTATTTT. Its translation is CASRDIGTSGWEATDTQYF.

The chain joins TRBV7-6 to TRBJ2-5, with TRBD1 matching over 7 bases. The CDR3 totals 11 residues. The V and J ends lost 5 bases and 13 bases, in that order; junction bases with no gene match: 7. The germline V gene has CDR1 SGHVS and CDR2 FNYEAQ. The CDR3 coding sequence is TGTGCCAGCAGCGACGACAGGGTTAGGTACTTC. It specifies CASSDDRVRYF.

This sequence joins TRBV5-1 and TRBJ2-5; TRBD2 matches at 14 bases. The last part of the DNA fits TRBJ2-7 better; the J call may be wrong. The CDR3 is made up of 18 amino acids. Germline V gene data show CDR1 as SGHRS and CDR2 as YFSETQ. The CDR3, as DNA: TGCGCCAGCAGCTTGGGACTAGCGGGAGGGCCCAAATCCTACGAGCAGTACTTC. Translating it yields CASSLGLAGGPKSYEQYF.

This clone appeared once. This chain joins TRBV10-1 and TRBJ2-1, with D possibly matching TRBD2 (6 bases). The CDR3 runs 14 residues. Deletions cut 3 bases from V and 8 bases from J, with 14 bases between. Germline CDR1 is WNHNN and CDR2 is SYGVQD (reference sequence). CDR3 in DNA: TGCGCCAGCAGTGATGGCCGGGAGACTGATGAGCAGTTCTTC. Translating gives CASSDGRETDEQFF.

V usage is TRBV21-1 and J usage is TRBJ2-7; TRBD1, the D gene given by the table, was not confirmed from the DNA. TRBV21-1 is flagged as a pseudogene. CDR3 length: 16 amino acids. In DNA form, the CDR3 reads TGTGCCAGCAGCAAAAAAGGGGACAGGCCCCCCTACGAGCAGTACTTC. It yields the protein CASSKKGDRPPYEQYF.

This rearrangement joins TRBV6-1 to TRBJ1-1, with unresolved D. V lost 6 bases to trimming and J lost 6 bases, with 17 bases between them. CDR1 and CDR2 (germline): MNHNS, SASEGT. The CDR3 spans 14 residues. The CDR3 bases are TGTGCCAGCAGGGTTGGTTCGGAGCGGGCTGAAGCTTTCTTT. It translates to CASRVGSERAEAFF.

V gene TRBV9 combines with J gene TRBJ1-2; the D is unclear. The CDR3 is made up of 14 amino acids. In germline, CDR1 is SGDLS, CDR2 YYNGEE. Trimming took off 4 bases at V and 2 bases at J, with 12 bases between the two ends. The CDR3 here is CASSPSSSNYGYTF. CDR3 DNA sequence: TGTGCCAGCAGCCCCAGTTCCTCCAACTATGGCTACACCTTC.

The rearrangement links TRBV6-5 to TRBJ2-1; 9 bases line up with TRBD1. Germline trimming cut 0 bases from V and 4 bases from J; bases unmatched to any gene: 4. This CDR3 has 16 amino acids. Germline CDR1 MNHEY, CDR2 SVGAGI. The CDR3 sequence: CASSYSTGGAYNEQFF. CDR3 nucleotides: TGTGCCAGCAGTTACTCTACAGGGGGCGCTTACAATGAGCAGTTCTTC.

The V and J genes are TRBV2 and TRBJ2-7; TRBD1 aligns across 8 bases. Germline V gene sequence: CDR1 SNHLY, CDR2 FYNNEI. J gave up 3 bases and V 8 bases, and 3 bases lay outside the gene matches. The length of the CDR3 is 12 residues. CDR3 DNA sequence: TGTGCCAGCCGGGACAGGAACTACGAGCAGTACTTC. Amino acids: CASRDRNYEQYF.

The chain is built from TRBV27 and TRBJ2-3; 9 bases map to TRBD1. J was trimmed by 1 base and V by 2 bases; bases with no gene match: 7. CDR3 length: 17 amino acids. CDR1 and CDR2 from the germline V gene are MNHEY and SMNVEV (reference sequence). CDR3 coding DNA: TGTGCCAGCAGTTTACTGGGACAGGGAATGGGCACAGATACGCAGTATTTT. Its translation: CASSLLGQGMGTDTQYF.

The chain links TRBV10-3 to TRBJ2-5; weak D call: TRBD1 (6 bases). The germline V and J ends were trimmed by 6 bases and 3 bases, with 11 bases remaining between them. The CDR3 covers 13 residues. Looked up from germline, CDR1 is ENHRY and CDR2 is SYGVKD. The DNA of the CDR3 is TGTGCCATCAGGGGGGCCAGGGAAGAGACCCAGTACTTC. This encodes CAIRGAREETQYF.

The CDR3 region has the DNA TGCGCCAGCAGCCGGACCGGACAGGCGTACAATGAGCAGTTCTTC. It codes for CASSRTGQAYNEQFF. The chain employs TRBV5-1 and TRBJ2-1; 7 positions match TRBD1. The V and J ends lost 4 bases and 4 bases, in that order; junction bases with no gene match: 8. Germline CDR1 SGHRS, CDR2 YFSETQ. There are 15 residues in the CDR3.

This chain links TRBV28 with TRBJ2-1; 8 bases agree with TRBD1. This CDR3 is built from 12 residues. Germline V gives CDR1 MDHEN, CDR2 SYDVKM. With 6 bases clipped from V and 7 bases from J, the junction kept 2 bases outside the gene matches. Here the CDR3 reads CASRGQENEQFF. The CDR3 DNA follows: TGTGCCAGCAGGGGACAGGAAAATGAGCAGTTCTTC.

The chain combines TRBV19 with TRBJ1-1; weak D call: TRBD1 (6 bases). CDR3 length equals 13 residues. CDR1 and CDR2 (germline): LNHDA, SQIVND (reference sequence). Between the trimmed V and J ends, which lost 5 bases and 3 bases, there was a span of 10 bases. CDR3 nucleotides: TGTGCCAGTAGTTACCAGGGGCACACTGAAGCTTTCTTT. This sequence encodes CASSYQGHTEAFF.